The T cell receptor (beta chain) under discussion was sequenced for a study of T cells after posttransplantation cyclophosphamide. Study findings and constraints: Recipient CMV seropositivity and CMV reactivation strongly tracked TRB clonality. Blood and skin or GI T cell repertoires showed limited TRB overlap. Later blood repertoires were often dominated by clones from the donor CD8+ memory compartment.

This clone was picked up a small number of times. Its antigen remains unknown. J was trimmed by 6 bases and V by 4 bases; bases with no gene match: 4. Germline CDR1 is SGHTA and CDR2 is FQGTGA. This CDR3 contains 14 residues. Cyclophosphamide on days +3 and +4 followed busulfan-fludarabine conditioning and a marrow graft. Data came from immunoSEQ multiplex PCR; TCRdb stores just in-frame clones and leaves some out. Here the sample spans about 19,000 clones, about 85% being singletons. The specimen comprised PBMCs, sampled after allogeneic stem cell transplant with posttransplant cyclophosphamide. The clonotype comes from a female patient between 40 and 55 years old who received an allogeneic stem cell transplant from a related donor, was CMV-positive, and had no GVHD. Some of the T cells may derive from the graft donor. The chain combines TRBV7-3 with TRBJ2-1; 9 nucleotides align to TRBD2. The CDR3 DNA follows: TGTGCCAGCAGCTCCCCGGGACTAGCCAATGAGCAGTTCTTC. Its translation: CASSSPGLANEQFF. Drawing the rest from reference TRBV7-3 and TRBJ2-1, the complete variable domain is GAGVSQTPSNKVTEKGKYVELRCDPISGHTALYWYRQSLGQGPEFLIYFQGTGAADDSGLPNDRFFAVRPEGSVSTLKIQRTERGDSAVYLCASSSPGLANEQFFGPGTRLTVL.